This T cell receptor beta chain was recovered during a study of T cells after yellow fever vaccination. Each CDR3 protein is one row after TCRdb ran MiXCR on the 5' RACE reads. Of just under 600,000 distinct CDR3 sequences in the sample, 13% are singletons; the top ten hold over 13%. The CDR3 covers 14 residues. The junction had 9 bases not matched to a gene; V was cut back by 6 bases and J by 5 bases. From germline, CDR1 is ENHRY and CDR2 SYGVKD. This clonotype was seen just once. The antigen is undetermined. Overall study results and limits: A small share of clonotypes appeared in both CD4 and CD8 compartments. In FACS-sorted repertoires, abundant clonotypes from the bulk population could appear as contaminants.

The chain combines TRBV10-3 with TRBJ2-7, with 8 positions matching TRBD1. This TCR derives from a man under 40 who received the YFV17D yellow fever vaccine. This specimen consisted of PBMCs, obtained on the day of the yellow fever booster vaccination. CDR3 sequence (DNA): TGTGCCATCAGCAGTCAGGGGGCGAGGGACGAGCAGTACTTC. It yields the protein CAISSQGARDEQYF.